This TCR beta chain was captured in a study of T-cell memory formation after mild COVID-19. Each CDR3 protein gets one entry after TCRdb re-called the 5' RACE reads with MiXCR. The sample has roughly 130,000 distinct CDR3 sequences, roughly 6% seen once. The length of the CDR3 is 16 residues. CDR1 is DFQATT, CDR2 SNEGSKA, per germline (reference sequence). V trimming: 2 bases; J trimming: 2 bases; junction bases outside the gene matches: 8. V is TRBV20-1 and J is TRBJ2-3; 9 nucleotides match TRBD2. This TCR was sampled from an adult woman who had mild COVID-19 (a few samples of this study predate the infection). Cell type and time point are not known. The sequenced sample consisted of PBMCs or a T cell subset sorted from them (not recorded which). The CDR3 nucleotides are TGCAGTGCTAGAACGCCTAGCGGGGTACTCACAGATACGCAGTATTTT. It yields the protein CSARTPSGVLTDTQYF.